This TCR beta chain came from a study of T cell responses to AZD1222 COVID-19 vaccine. Overall study findings and caveats: Seropositive at baseline were only a handful of AZD1222 recipients. Recipients of two AZD1222 doses showed rising Spike-specific TCR breadth and depth. Females made up more of the donors, who were largely white British, and clonal diversity may have come out too low.

Sequenced by immunoSEQ multiplex PCR; TCRdb stores in-frame clones only, minus some. Found here are over 95,000 clones, just over 90% of them singletons; the top ten hold approximately 9%. Losses at the gene ends were 5 bases for V and 4 bases for J; bases not matched to a gene: 5. Germline V gene data show CDR1 as PRHDT and CDR2 as FYEKMQ (reference sequence). The CDR3 loop spans 14 amino acids. This clone was counted only a few times. Its specificity is not known. V and J are TRBV13 and TRBJ2-1; TRBD1 aligns across 7 bases. Sequencing used peripheral blood, obtained 28 days after the second AZD1222 dose. The TCR originated in an adult who received the AZD1222 COVID-19 vaccine. As DNA, the CDR3 is TGTGCCAGCAGCCCACGGACAGGTTACAATGAGCAGTTCTTC. Amino acids: CASSPRTGYNEQFF.